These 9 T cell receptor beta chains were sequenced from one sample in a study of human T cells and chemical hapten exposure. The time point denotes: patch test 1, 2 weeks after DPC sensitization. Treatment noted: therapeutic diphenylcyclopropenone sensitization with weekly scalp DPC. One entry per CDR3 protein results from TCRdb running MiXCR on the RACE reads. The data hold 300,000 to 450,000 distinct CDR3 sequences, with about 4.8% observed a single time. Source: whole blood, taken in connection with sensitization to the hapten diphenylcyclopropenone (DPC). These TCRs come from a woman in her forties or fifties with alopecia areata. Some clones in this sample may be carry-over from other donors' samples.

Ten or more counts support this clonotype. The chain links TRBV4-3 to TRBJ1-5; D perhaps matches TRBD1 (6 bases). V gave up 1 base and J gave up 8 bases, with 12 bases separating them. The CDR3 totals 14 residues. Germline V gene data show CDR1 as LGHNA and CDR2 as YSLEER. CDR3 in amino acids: CASSQVARGEPQHF. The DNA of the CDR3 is TGCGCCAGCAGCCAAGTGGCCAGGGGAGAGCCCCAGCATTTT.

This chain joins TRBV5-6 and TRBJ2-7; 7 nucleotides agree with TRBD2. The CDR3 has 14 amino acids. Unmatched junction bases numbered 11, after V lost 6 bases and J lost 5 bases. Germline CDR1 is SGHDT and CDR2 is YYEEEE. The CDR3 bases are TGTGCCAGCACCAAAAGGGAGGGAAGCCACGAGCAGTACTTC. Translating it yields CASTKREGSHEQYF.

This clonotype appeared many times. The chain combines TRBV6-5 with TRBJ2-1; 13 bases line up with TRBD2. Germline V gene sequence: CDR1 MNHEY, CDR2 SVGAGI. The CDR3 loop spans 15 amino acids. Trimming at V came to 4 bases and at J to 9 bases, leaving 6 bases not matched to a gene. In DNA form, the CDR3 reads TGTGCCAGCAGTTTTCGGACTAGCGGGAGCAGTGAGCAGTTCTTC. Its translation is CASSFRTSGSSEQFF.

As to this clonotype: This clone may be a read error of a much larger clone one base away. This CDR3 is CASSLLDRGHQPQHF. In DNA form, the CDR3 reads TGTGCCAGCAGTTTGTTGGACAGGGGTCATCAGCCCCAGCATTTT. The chain couples TRBV12-3 or TRBV12-4 to TRBJ1-5; 9 bases agree with TRBD1. The CDR3 is made up of 15 amino acids. Trimming removed 3 bases from V and 5 bases from J; junction bases left unmatched: 5.

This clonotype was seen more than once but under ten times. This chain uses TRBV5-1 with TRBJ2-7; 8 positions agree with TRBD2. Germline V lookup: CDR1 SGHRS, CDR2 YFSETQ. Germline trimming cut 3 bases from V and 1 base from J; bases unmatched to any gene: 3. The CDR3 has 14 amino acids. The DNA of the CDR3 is TGCGCCAGCAGCTGGGGCGGGGGGTCCTACGAGCAGTACTTC. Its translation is CASSWGGGSYEQYF.

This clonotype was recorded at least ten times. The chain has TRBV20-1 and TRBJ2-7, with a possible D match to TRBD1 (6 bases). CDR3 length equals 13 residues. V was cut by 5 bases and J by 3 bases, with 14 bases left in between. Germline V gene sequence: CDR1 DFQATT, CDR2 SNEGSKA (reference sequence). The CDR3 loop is CSAFDRYGYEQYF. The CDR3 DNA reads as TGCAGTGCTTTCGACAGGTACGGCTACGAGCAGTACTTC.

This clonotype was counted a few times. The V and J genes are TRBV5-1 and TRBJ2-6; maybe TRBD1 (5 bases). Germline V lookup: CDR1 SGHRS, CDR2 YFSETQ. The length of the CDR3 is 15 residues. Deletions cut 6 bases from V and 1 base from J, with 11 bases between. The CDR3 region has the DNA TGCGCCAGCACCCACCAGGGTTCTGGGGCCAACGTCCTGACTTTC. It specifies CASTHQGSGANVLTF.

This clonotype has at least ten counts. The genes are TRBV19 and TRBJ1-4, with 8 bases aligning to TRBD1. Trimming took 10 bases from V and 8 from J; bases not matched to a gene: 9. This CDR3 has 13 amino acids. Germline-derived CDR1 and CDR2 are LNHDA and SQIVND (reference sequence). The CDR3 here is CAIGTGIGEKLFF. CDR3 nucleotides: TGTGCCATCGGGACAGGAATTGGGGAAAAACTGTTTTTT.

The CDR3 spells CASSLDGQGSAEAFF. The CDR3 DNA follows: TGTGCCAGCAGCTTGGATGGACAGGGTAGCGCTGAAGCTTTCTTT. V and J are TRBV5-4 and TRBJ1-1, with TRBD1 identical over 8 bases. The germline V gene encodes CDR1 SGHNT and CDR2 YYREEE (reference sequence). This CDR3 is built from 15 residues. V lost 0 bases, J lost 6 bases, and 7 bases stayed unmatched.